The clone carrying this T cell receptor beta chain was detected many times. Antigen unknown. Ophthalmopathy cases scored 3 or more on the Clinical Activity Score and 4 or more on NOSPECS grade, with duration below 3 months. Regions amplified from RNA transcripts were the TCR beta CDR3 regions. In the first-round RT-PCR of the TCR CDR3, the HTBI primer set was used. TCRdb passed the multiplex PCR reads through MiXCR, listing each CDR3 protein once. The sample yields roughly 290,000 distinct CDR3 sequences, about 18% seen once. The record originates from a study of T cells in Graves' hyperthyroidism and ophthalmopathy. The CDR3 is 11 amino acids. V was pared by 6 bases and J by 6 bases, with 1 base of the junction left unmatched. Germline-derived CDR1 and CDR2 are MNHNS and SASEGT. Broader study findings: In the blood, most expanded thyroid clonotypes above 0.001 appeared as well.

The chain is built from TRBV6-1 and TRBJ1-2; TRBD1 matches 7 bases. The TCR sequence derives from a woman aged 55-70 years with Graves' ophthalmopathy. Sequencing used blood. CDR3 bases: TGTGCCAGCAGGGGGACAGATGGCTACACCTTC. Translated, it gives CASRGTDGYTF.